The clone carrying this TCR beta chain has ten or more counts. The antigen remains unidentified. V lost 4 bases, J lost 1 base, and 17 bases lay in between. CDR3 length: 17 amino acids. The germline gives CDR1 SGHAT, CDR2 FQDESV (reference sequence). The data derive from a study of CD8+CD57+ T cells in acquired aplastic anemia. Whole-study context: The DNA of sorted CD4+ and CD8+ cells averaged approximately 2.9 ug. Healthy donor CD4+ cell samples had a mean of about 10.8 million reads. Points from the study as a whole: Patients and controls were found to share around 30 CD8+ CDR3 sequences. A significant difference in CD8+ Simpson's diversity between patients and controls was not found.

Genomic DNA acted as the template from which TCR beta VDJ combination and CDR3 sequence profiling were carried out. TCRdb ran MiXCR on the reads and lists one entry per CDR3 protein. This table holds 200,000 to 250,000 distinct CDR3 sequences, roughly 35% found once. This sequence was found in a human donor in good health, serving as a control. The rearrangement links TRBV11-1 to TRBJ2-1, with D perhaps matching TRBD1 (6 bases). The specimen was sorted CD4+, CD8+, or CD8+CD57+ T cells (not recorded which) from PBMCs. The CDR3: CASSSLTTGPSYNEQFF. In DNA form, the CDR3 reads TGTGCCAGCAGCTCTCTAACGACAGGTCCTTCCTACAATGAGCAGTTCTTC.